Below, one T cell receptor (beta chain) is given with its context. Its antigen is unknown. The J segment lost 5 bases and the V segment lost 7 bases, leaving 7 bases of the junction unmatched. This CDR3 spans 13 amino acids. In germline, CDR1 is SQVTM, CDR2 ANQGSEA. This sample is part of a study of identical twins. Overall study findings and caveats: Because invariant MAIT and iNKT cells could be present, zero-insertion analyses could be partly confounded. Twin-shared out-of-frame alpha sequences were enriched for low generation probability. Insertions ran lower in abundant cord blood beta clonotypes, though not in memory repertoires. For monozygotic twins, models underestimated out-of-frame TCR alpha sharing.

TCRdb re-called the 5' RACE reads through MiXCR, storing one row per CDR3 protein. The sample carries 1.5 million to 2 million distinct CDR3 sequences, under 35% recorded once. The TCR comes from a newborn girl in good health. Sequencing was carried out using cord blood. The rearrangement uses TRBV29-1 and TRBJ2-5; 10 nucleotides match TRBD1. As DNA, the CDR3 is TGCAGCGCCAGCAAGGGACAGGGGGAGACCCAGTACTTC. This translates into CSASKGQGETQYF.